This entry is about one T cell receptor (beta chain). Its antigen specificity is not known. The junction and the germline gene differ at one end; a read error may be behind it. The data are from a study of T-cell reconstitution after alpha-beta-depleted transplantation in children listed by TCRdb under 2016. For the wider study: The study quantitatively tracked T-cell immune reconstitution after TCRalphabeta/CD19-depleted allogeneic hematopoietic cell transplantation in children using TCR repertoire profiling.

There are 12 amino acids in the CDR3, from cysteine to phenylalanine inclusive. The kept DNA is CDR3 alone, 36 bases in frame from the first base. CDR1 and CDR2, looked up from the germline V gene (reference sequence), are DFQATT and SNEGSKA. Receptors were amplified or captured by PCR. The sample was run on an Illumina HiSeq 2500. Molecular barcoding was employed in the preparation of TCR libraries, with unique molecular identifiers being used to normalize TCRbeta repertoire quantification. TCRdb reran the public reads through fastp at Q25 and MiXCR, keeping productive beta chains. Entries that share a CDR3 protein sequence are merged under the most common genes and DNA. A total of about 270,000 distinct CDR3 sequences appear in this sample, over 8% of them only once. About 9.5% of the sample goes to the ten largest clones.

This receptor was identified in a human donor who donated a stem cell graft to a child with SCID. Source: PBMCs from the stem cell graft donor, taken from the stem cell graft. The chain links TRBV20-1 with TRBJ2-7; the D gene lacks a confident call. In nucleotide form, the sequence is TGCAGTGCCAGAGGCTCCTCCTACGAGCAGTACTTC. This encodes CSARGSSYEQYF.